Below, 21 T cell receptor beta chains from the same sample are listed, as sequenced in a study of human T cells and chemical hapten exposure. Time point: pre-sensitization, week 0. As for treatment: therapeutic diphenylcyclopropenone sensitization with weekly scalp DPC. Each CDR3 protein is one row after TCRdb ran MiXCR on the RACE reads. The data show more than 150,000 distinct CDR3 sequences, nearly 30% seen once. Sample: whole blood, taken in connection with sensitization to the hapten diphenylcyclopropenone (DPC). The receptor source for this set is a woman in her 30s with alopecia areata. Some clones in this sample may be carry-over from other donors' samples.

The chain uses TRBV11-3 and TRBJ1-1; 11 bases align to TRBD1. CDR3 size: 14 residues. J gave up 6 bases and V 5 bases, and 5 bases lay outside the gene matches. Germline V gives CDR1 SGHNT, CDR2 YENEEA. CDR3 nucleotide sequence: TGTGCCAGCAGCCCCCCGGGACAGGGGGCTGAAGCTTTCTTT. Residues: CASSPPGQGAEAFF.

This clonotype was seen only a few times. V is TRBV28 and J is TRBJ2-3; 10 bases are a match to TRBD2. The CDR3 consists of 15 residues. In germline, CDR1 is MDHEN, CDR2 SYDVKM. V gave up 2 bases and J gave up 1 base; unmatched junction bases: 0. This CDR3 is CASSLGTSGTDTQYF. CDR3 in DNA: TGTGCCAGCAGTTTAGGGACTAGCGGCACAGATACGCAGTATTTT.

V and J are TRBV9 and TRBJ1-3; no firm D call. CDR1 and CDR2 from the germline V gene are SGDLS and YYNGEE. The CDR3 sequence is 14 residues long. V lost 0 bases to trimming and J lost 1 base, with 5 bases between them. DNA for the CDR3: TGTGCCAGCAGCGTAGCGAGGTCTGGAAACACCATATATTTT. This translates into CASSVARSGNTIYF.

This clonotype has only a few counts. The V gene is TRBV6-2 or TRBV6-3, the J gene TRBJ2-3, with D hard to call. Germline V gives CDR1 MNHEY, CDR2 SVGEGT. There are 10 residues in the CDR3. V was pared by 7 bases and J by 5 bases, with 4 bases between. In nucleotides, the CDR3 is TGTGCCAGCAACAGAGATACGCAGTATTTT. This codes for CASNRDTQYF.

This clonotype was observed many times. V gene TRBV6-5 combines with J gene TRBJ1-4; D possibly corresponds to TRBD1 (6 bases). This CDR3 is 16 amino acids long. The V gene's germline CDR1 is MNHEY and CDR2 SVGAGI. Trimming took 0 bases from V and 6 from J, leaving 14 bases between them. For the CDR3, the DNA is TGTGCCAGCAGTTACTCGTTTGGGGGGCGGCATGAAAAACTGTTTTTT. This codes for CASSYSFGGRHEKLFF.

The V call is TRBV7-8, the J call TRBJ2-7; D may match TRBD1 or TRBD2 (5 bases each). V lost 4 bases, J lost 5 bases, and 24 bases lay in between. The CDR3 has 17 amino acids. Germline-derived CDR1 and CDR2 are SGHVS and FQNEAQ. The CDR3 coding sequence is TGTGCCAGCAGCTCCACGGGACGGGGCAGATTCCCCCACGAGCAGTACTTC. This encodes CASSSTGRGRFPHEQYF.

The chain carries TRBV28 and TRBJ1-1; 8 bases match TRBD1. The J segment lost 0 bases and the V segment lost 7 bases, leaving 10 bases of the junction unmatched. CDR1 and CDR2 from the germline V gene are MDHEN and SYDVKM. The CDR3 has 16 amino acids. CDR3 in DNA: TGTGCCAGCACCACCATGGACAGGGCGATGAACACTGAAGCTTTCTTT. Its translation is CASTTMDRAMNTEAFF.

The chain combines TRBV7-2 with TRBJ2-7, with 8 positions matching TRBD2. Trimming at V came to 1 base and at J to 5 bases, leaving 10 bases not matched to a gene. Germline-derived CDR1 and CDR2 are SGHTA and FQGNSA. This CDR3 has 16 amino acids. DNA of the CDR3: TGTGCCAGCAGCTTAGGGTTTGGCGGGGGGTATGACGAGCAGTACTTC. This translates into CASSLGFGGGYDEQYF.

This clonotype occurred once. V gene TRBV9 combines with J gene TRBJ2-2; D unclear. The V end lost 0 bases, the J end lost 0 bases, and 9 bases lay between the germline ends. CDR3 size: 16 residues. Germline-derived CDR1 and CDR2 are SGDLS and YYNGEE. CDR3 coding DNA: TGTGCCAGCAGCGTAGGTGTACACGCGAACACCGGGGAGCTGTTTTTT. Protein: CASSVGVHANTGELFF.

The sample holds many counts of this clonotype. The chain couples TRBV27 to TRBJ2-1, with no clear D. Per the germline V gene, CDR1 is MNHEY and CDR2 is SMNVEV (reference sequence). The CDR3 is 13 amino acids. Deletions cut 4 bases from V and 5 bases from J, with 9 bases between. CDR3: CASSSQLDNEQFF. The CDR3 DNA sequence: TGTGCCAGCAGTTCCCAACTGGACAATGAGCAGTTCTTC.

Only a few counts were recorded for this clonotype. The chain links TRBV5-1 to TRBJ2-7; 10 positions agree with TRBD2. CDR1 SGHRS and CDR2 YFSETQ come from the germline V gene. This CDR3 has 16 amino acids. Unmatched junction bases numbered 12, after V lost 2 bases and J lost 7 bases. CDR3 sequence reads: CASSLMRLAGLEEQYF. DNA for the CDR3: TGCGCCAGCAGCTTAATGCGACTAGCGGGCCTGGAGGAGCAGTACTTC.

CDR3 loop: CSVGGGSGTGELFF. The CDR3 DNA reads as TGCAGCGTTGGGGGGGGGAGCGGCACCGGGGAGCTGTTTTTT. This chain connects TRBV29-1 to TRBJ2-2; 7 bases map to TRBD2. Germline V gene lookup returns CDR1 SQVTM and CDR2 ANQGSEA. J was trimmed by 4 bases and V by 4 bases; bases with no gene match: 6. The CDR3 runs to 14 residues.

Only a few counts were recorded for this clonotype. This chain uses TRBV28 with TRBJ1-1; unclear D gene. Germline-derived CDR1 and CDR2 are MDHEN and SYDVKM. V lost 7 bases and J lost 2, with 14 bases in between. The CDR3 consists of 14 residues. The CDR3 here is CASTLGQINTEAFF. DNA of the CDR3: TGTGCCAGCACCTTAGGTCAAATTAACACTGAAGCTTTCTTT.

The chain has TRBV6-5 and TRBJ1-1, with TRBD1 matching 7 bases. The J segment lost 4 bases and the V segment lost 0 bases, leaving 2 bases of the junction unmatched. Germline loops: CDR1 MNHEY, CDR2 SVGAGI. The CDR3 loop spans 14 amino acids. The CDR3 loop reads CASSYSWDSTEAFF. The CDR3 region has the DNA TGTGCCAGCAGTTACTCCTGGGACAGCACTGAAGCTTTCTTT.

This clonotype appeared once. The rearrangement joins TRBV11-2 to TRBJ2-6; 12 bases align to TRBD2. The CDR3 sequence is 20 residues long. Germline V gene sequence: CDR1 SGHAT, CDR2 FQNNGV. V shed 3 bases and J 0 bases; nucleotides not matched to a gene: 9. This CDR3 is CASSLASGGAQGSGANVLTF. In nucleotides, the CDR3 is TGTGCCAGCAGCTTGGCTAGCGGGGGGGCCCAGGGCTCTGGGGCCAACGTCCTGACTTTC.

This clonotype turned up a few times. The chain links TRBV2 to TRBJ2-2; TRBD1 might be the D (6 bases). Germline V CDR1 and CDR2: SNHLY, FYNNEI. V lost 7 bases and J 8 bases, leaving 14 bases between the germline ends. The CDR3 is made up of 13 amino acids. The DNA for the CDR3 is TGTGCCAGCACCCTCTTGGGGGCAGGGGAGCTGTTTTTT. Its protein product is CASTLLGAGELFF.

J is TRBJ1-4 and V is TRBV4-3; TRBD1 aligns across 10 bases. Trimming removed 4 bases from V and 3 bases from J; junction bases left unmatched: 5. The CDR3 has 16 residues. The germline gives CDR1 LGHNA, CDR2 YSLEER. CDR3 sequence (DNA): TGCGCCAGCAGCCGGCGACAGGGGGCCGCTAATGAAAAACTGTTTTTT. This translates into CASSRRQGAANEKLFF.

The V call is TRBV4-2, the J call TRBJ2-3, with 12 bases aligning to TRBD2. The CDR3 totals 17 residues. Per germline, CDR1 LGHNA and CDR2 YNFKEQ. Germline trimming cut 1 base from V and 3 bases from J; bases unmatched to any gene: 5. The CDR3 bases are TGTGCCAGCAGCCAAGTGACTAGCGGGAGTGGTACAGATACGCAGTATTTT. It specifies CASSQVTSGSGTDTQYF.

The chain employs TRBV30 and TRBJ1-2, with a weak D call TRBD1 (5 bases). The CDR3 is made up of 14 amino acids. Looked up from germline, CDR1 is GTSNPN and CDR2 is SVGIG (reference sequence). Trimming shortened V by 0 bases and J by 3 bases, and 11 bases separated the two germline ends. The chain's CDR3 is CAWSVGAGDYGYTF. The CDR3 bases are TGTGCCTGGAGTGTAGGGGCCGGTGACTATGGCTACACCTTC.

The chain has TRBV5-1 and TRBJ2-7, with a tentative D call TRBD1 (7 bases). The V gene's germline CDR1 is SGHRS and CDR2 YFSETQ. CDR3 size: 14 residues. Trimming left V 4 bases short and J 3 bases short, with 14 bases between. Written as DNA, the CDR3 is TGCGCCAGCAGCGGCGGGACAGAAGTCTACGAGCAGTACTTC. This codes for CASSGGTEVYEQYF.

V gene TRBV28 combines with J gene TRBJ1-5, with D unresolved. This CDR3 region has 14 residues. The germline V and J ends were trimmed by 6 bases and 2 bases, with 11 bases remaining between them. Germline lookup yields CDR1 MDHEN and CDR2 SYDVKM. The CDR3 sequence is CASSLGKGNQPQHF. CDR3 in DNA: TGTGCCAGCAGCCTCGGCAAGGGCAATCAGCCCCAGCATTTT.